This entry is about one TCR beta chain. What it recognizes is unknown. The data were obtained in a study of shared clonotypes between healthy human individuals. Findings and caveats of the study: The researchers took only blood, and tissue repertoires probably look different. As a rule, naive subsets had a larger estimated richness than memory subsets. Genetic and exposure-history diversity was limited by the few donors.

Cells designated naive CD8 were CD45RO-negative and were positively selected for CCR7, with terminally differentiated effector memory CD45RA+ cells excluded. All donors qualified as healthy HIV-negative adults and had experienced no recent acute infections or vaccinations. Germline V gives CDR1 SGHAT, CDR2 FQNNGV. The V gene lost 11 bases and the J gene lost 1 base, with 12 bases spanning the gap. CDR3 length: 12 amino acids. The protocol was immunoSEQ multiplex PCR, while the TCRdb copy is restricted to in-frame clones and leaves out a portion. The sample holds about 550,000 clones, nearly 97% seen once.

The rearrangement links TRBV11-2 to TRBJ2-7; possibly TRBD2 for D (5 bases). This sequence was found in a woman in her 30s in good health. What was sequenced was naive CD8+ T cells sorted from blood. The CDR3 protein is CACSGSSYEQYF. The CDR3 nucleotides are TGTGCCTGTTCGGGGTCTTCCTACGAGCAGTACTTC. Using reference TRBV11-2 and TRBJ2-7 for the parts outside the CDR3, the full variable domain is EAGVAQSPRYKIIEKRQSVAFWCNPISGHATLYWYQQILGQGPKLLIQFQNNGVVDDSQLPKDRFSAERLKGVDSTLKIQPAKLEDSAVYLCACSGSSYEQYFGPGTRLTVT.